The 24 T cell receptor beta chains below come from one sample, sequenced in a study of lymphopenia after photon versus proton radiotherapy. Only in-frame clones appear in the TCRdb table, and some are missing; sequencing was by immunoSEQ multiplex PCR. This repertoire shows about 68,000 clones, under 95% found once; its top ten account for about 3.1%. Material: peripheral blood, obtained from a patient treated with photon-based radiotherapy. These receptors were obtained from a woman in her 70s with pancreatic cancer.

This chain connects TRBV2 to TRBJ2-3; D ambiguous. Deletions cut 7 bases from V and 2 bases from J, with 13 bases between. The germline gives CDR1 SNHLY, CDR2 FYNNEI. The CDR3 loop spans 14 amino acids. CDR3 nucleotides: TGTGCCAGCAACGAGGCCCTCTCCACAGATACGCAGTATTTT. Translating gives CASNEALSTDTQYF.

CDR3 loop: CASSSSGRRTVNEQFF. Here the CDR3 DNA reads TGTGCCAGTAGTAGTAGCGGGAGGCGGACCGTCAATGAGCAGTTCTTC. The chain links TRBV19 to TRBJ2-1; 10 positions match TRBD2. The germline V gene encodes CDR1 LNHDA and CDR2 SQIVND (reference sequence). Trimming cost V 4 bases and J 6 bases; bases outside gene matches: 9. The CDR3 loop spans 16 amino acids.

This chain uses TRBV5-6 with TRBJ2-7, with D maybe TRBD1 (6 bases). Trimming stripped 1 base from V and 4 bases from J, with 9 bases between. The CDR3 has 13 residues. Germline CDR1 and CDR2: SGHDT and YYEEEE. The CDR3 region is CASSLNRAYEQYF. CDR3 nucleotide sequence: TGTGCCAGCAGCTTGAACAGGGCTTACGAGCAGTACTTC.

The chain is built from TRBV29-1 and TRBJ2-3; either TRBD1 or TRBD2 may supply D (6 bases each). V gave up 0 bases and J gave up 1 base, with 14 bases separating them. CDR1 and CDR2 (germline): SQVTM, ANQGSEA. The CDR3 is 16 amino acids. The CDR3 loop reads CSVEERGDRGTDTQYF. CDR3 nucleotides: TGCAGCGTTGAAGAGAGGGGGGACCGAGGCACAGATACGCAGTATTTT.

V usage is TRBV9 and J usage is TRBJ2-5; 8 bases are shared with TRBD1. The CDR3 extends over 14 amino acids. Germline CDR1 SGDLS, CDR2 YYNGEE. The V gene end was trimmed by 1 base and the J gene end by 4 bases; junction bases not matched to a gene: 3. The CDR3 coding sequence is TGTGCCAGCAGCGTATCAACAGGGGGAGAGACCCAGTACTTC. Its protein product is CASSVSTGGETQYF. Full variable domain (missing parts from reference TRBV9 and TRBJ2-5): DSGVTQTPKHLITATGQRVTLRCSPRSGDLSVYWYQQSLDQGLQFLIQYYNGEERAKGNILERFSAQQFPDLHSELNLSSLELGDSALYFCASSVSTGGETQYFGPGTRLLVL.

This chain links TRBV2 with TRBJ2-1; 7 bases align to TRBD1. V lost 6 bases and J lost 7; bases outside the gene matches: 6. Germline V gene data show CDR1 as SNHLY and CDR2 as FYNNEI. There are 13 residues in the CDR3. CDR3: CASRETGLNEQFF. DNA for the CDR3: TGTGCCAGCAGAGAGACAGGGTTGAATGAGCAGTTCTTC.

The chain uses TRBV5-4 and TRBJ2-5; TRBD2 aligns across 8 bases. This CDR3 has 13 residues. After removal of 4 bases from V and 3 bases from J, the junction contained 2 bases not matched to a gene. The germline V gene encodes CDR1 SGHNT and CDR2 YYREEE (reference sequence). CDR3 amino acids: CASSHSGKETQYF. The CDR3 DNA reads TGTGCCAGCAGCCATAGCGGGAAAGAGACCCAGTACTTC.

The chain employs TRBV5-1 and TRBJ2-2; either TRBD1 or TRBD2 may fit D (6 bases each). CDR3 length: 16 amino acids. Trimming removed 4 bases from V and 4 bases from J, with 17 bases in between. Germline V gene data show CDR1 as SGHRS and CDR2 as YFSETQ. CDR3 bases: TGCGCCAGCAGCATCACAGGGTGGGGGGCCACCGGGGAGCTGTTTTTT. Translation gives CASSITGWGATGELFF.

The rearrangement uses TRBV19 and TRBJ2-7; D remains ambiguous. V gave up 5 bases and J gave up 2 bases, with 10 bases separating them. CDR3 size: 13 residues. CDR1 and CDR2 from the germline V gene are LNHDA and SQIVND (reference sequence). DNA of the CDR3: TGTGCCAGTAGTGAGGTAGGCGCCTACGAGCAGTACTTC. Its protein product is CASSEVGAYEQYF.

The chain links TRBV7-3 to TRBJ2-5; D is undetermined. The CDR3 is 16 residues long. V was cut by 0 bases and J by 1 base, with 12 bases left in between. Looked up from germline, CDR1 is SGHTA and CDR2 is FQGTGA. CDR3: CASSLTPLAAQETQYF. The DNA of the CDR3 is TGTGCCAGCAGCTTAACACCTCTGGCCGCCCAAGAGACCCAGTACTTC.

The chain uses TRBV4-2 and TRBJ2-1, with 7 bases lining up with TRBD1. Germline loops: CDR1 LGHNA, CDR2 YNFKEQ. V was pared by 0 bases and J by 4 bases, with 0 bases of the junction left unmatched. The CDR3 spans 14 residues. The CDR3 reads CASSQEGQYNEQFF. The DNA for the CDR3 is TGTGCCAGCAGCCAAGAGGGACAGTACAATGAGCAGTTCTTC.

The genes are TRBV29-1 and TRBJ2-3; 8 bases are shared with TRBD2. There are 13 residues in the CDR3. Germline assignment: CDR1 SQVTM and CDR2 ANQGSEA. CDR3 in amino acids: CAAGGRNTDTQYF. CDR3 nucleotides: TGCGCCGCAGGCGGGAGGAACACAGATACGCAGTATTTT.

This chain links TRBV29-1 with TRBJ2-2, with 9 bases matching TRBD1. Looked up from germline, CDR1 is SQVTM and CDR2 is ANQGSEA. The CDR3 has 14 amino acids. V shed 3 bases, J shed 4 bases, and the junction held 3 bases outside the gene matches. CDR3 DNA sequence: TGCAGCGTTGACGGGACAGGGCGCACCGGGGAGCTGTTTTTT. Protein sequence: CSVDGTGRTGELFF.

The genes are TRBV11-1 and TRBJ1-2; D uncertain. The germline CDR1 and CDR2 sequences are SGHAT and FQDESV (reference sequence). The CDR3 covers 12 residues. V was trimmed by 5 bases and J by 3 bases, leaving 7 bases between them. The CDR3 here is CASSPLDYGYTF. Here the CDR3 DNA reads TGTGCCAGCAGCCCATTGGACTATGGCTACACCTTC.

The chain has TRBV28 and TRBJ2-7; D may correspond to TRBD1 or TRBD2 (5 bases each). V lost 5 bases and J 0 bases, leaving 11 bases between the germline ends. From germline, CDR1 is MDHEN and CDR2 SYDVKM. CDR3 length: 14 residues. DNA of the CDR3: TGTGCCAGCAGTGGGACGTGGAGCTCCTACGAGCAGTACTTC. It translates to CASSGTWSSYEQYF.

This chain joins TRBV7-2 and TRBJ1-2; 10 nucleotides line up with TRBD1. The CDR3 is 13 amino acids. The ends lost 4 bases at V and 6 bases at J; junction bases unmatched: 2. Germline CDR1 reads SGHTA; CDR2 reads FQGNSA. Here the CDR3 DNA reads TGTGCCAGCAGCTCCGGGACAGGGGATGGCTACACCTTC. Translated: CASSSGTGDGYTF.

This clone was observed a single time. The CDR3 reads CAWSQTADTQYF. As DNA, the CDR3 is TGTGCCTGGAGTCAGACAGCAGATACGCAGTATTTT. The chain links TRBV30 to TRBJ2-3; perhaps TRBD1 as D (5 bases). Germline V gives CDR1 GTSNPN, CDR2 SVGIG (reference sequence). The CDR3 is 12 amino acids. V dropped 2 bases and J dropped 4 bases, with 7 bases sitting between them.

The chain carries TRBV7-2 and TRBJ2-5; 13 nucleotides agree with TRBD2. Germline V gene lookup returns CDR1 SGHTA and CDR2 FQGNSA. Trimming cost V 0 bases and J 5 bases; bases outside gene matches: 6. This CDR3 region has 17 residues. The CDR3 sequence: CASSLALAGGPGETQYF. DNA of the CDR3: TGTGCCAGCAGCTTAGCACTAGCGGGAGGGCCCGGGGAGACCCAGTACTTC.

The CDR3 bases are TGCGCCAGCAGCCAAGATTGGCAGGCTAACTATGGCTACACCTTC. It specifies CASSQDWQANYGYTF. The rearrangement joins TRBV4-3 to TRBJ1-2, with unresolved D. Trimming left V 0 bases short and J 0 bases short, with 8 bases between. The CDR3 has 15 amino acids. Germline V lookup: CDR1 LGHNA, CDR2 YSLEER.

The chain is built from TRBV19 and TRBJ2-7, with 11 bases matching TRBD1. This CDR3 is built from 14 residues. The germline V gene encodes CDR1 LNHDA and CDR2 SQIVND (reference sequence). V lost 3 bases and J lost 6; bases outside the gene matches: 4. The CDR3 is CASSMRDRGSEQYF. In DNA form, the CDR3 reads TGTGCCAGTAGTATGAGGGACAGGGGGAGCGAGCAGTACTTC.

Here the CDR3 reads CASSLSGTGELFF. CDR3 in DNA: TGTGCCAGCAGCCTTAGTGGCACCGGGGAGCTGTTTTTT. The rearrangement joins TRBV7-9 to TRBJ2-2; D uncertain. V lost 5 bases and J 4 bases, leaving 8 bases between the germline ends. This CDR3 has 13 residues. Germline CDR1 and CDR2: SEHNR and FQNEAQ (reference sequence).

V gene TRBV6-1 combines with J gene TRBJ2-7; no clear D gene. The CDR3 is 17 residues long. V lost 3 bases to trimming and J lost 2 bases, with 20 bases between them. Looked up from germline, CDR1 is MNHNS and CDR2 is SASEGT. CDR3 sequence reads: CASSDLVGRPRPYEQYF. CDR3 nucleotide sequence: TGTGCCAGCAGTGACCTCGTCGGACGGCCCCGACCCTACGAGCAGTACTTC.

The chain links TRBV21-1 to TRBJ1-1; TRBD1, the D gene given by the table, was not confirmed from the DNA. TRBV21-1 is a pseudogene. The CDR3 sequence is 13 residues long. As DNA, the CDR3 is TGTGCCAGCAGGCTGACAGGGGTTCCTGAAGCTTTCTTT. Its protein product is CASRLTGVPEAFF.

V gene TRBV7-2 combines with J gene TRBJ2-1; 8 bases line up with TRBD2. V dropped 2 bases and J dropped 5; count of bases not matched to a gene: 5. CDR3 length: 15 residues. Germline V CDR1 and CDR2: SGHTA, FQGNSA. The CDR3 nucleotides are TGTGCCAGCAGCTTACGCCCCGGGGGGGACAATGAGCAGTTCTTC. Translation: CASSLRPGGDNEQFF.